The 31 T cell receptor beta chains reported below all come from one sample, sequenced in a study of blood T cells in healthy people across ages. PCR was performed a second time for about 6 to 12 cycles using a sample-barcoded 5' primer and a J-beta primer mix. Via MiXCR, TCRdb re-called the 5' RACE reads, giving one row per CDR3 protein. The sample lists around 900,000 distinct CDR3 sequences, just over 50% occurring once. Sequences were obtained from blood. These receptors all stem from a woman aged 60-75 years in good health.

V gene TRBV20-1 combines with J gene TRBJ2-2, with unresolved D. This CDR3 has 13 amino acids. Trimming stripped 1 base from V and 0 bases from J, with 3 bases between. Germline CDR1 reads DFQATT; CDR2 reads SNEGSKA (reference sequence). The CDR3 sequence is CSARGTNTGELFF. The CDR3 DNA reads TGCAGTGCTAGAGGGACGAACACCGGGGAGCTGTTTTTT.

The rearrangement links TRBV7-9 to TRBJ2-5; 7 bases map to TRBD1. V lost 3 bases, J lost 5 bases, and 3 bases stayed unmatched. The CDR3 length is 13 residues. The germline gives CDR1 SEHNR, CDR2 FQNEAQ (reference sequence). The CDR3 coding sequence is TGTGCCAGCAGCTTTCCGGACAGGGAGACCCAGTACTTC. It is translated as CASSFPDRETQYF. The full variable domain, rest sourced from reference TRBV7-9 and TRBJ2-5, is DTGVSQNPRHKITKRGQNVTFRCDPISEHNRLYWYRQTLGQGPEFLTYFQNEAQLEKSRLLSDRFSAERPKGSFSTLEIQRTEQGDSAMYLCASSFPDRETQYFGPGTRLLVL.

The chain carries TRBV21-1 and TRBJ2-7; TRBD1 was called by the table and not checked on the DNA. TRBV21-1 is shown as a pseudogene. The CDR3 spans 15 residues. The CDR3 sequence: CASSKTGTTNYEQYF. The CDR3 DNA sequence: TGTGCCAGCAGCAAGACCGGGACAACAAACTACGAGCAGTACTTC.

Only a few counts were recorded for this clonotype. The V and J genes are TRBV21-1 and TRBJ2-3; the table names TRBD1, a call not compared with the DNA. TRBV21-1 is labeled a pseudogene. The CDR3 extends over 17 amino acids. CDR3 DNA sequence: TGTGCCAGCAGCAAAGGTTTACAGGACAGTAACACAGATACGCAGTATTTT. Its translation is CASSKGLQDSNTDTQYF.

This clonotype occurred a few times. CDR3 bases: TGTGCCAGCAGTGCAGTCAGAGATTACGAGCAGTACTTC. Protein: CASSAVRDYEQYF. The gene calls are TRBV2 and TRBJ2-7, with D unclear. The CDR3 sequence is 13 residues long. V gave up 4 bases and J gave up 4 bases, with 11 bases separating them. CDR1 and CDR2 from the germline V gene are SNHLY and FYNNEI. The variable domain in full, with the rest retrieved from reference TRBV2 and TRBJ2-7, is EPEVTQTPSHQVTQMGQEVILRCVPISNHLYFYWYRQILGQKVEFLVSFYNNEISEKSEIFDDQFSVERPDGSNFTLKIRSTKLEDSAMYFCASSAVRDYEQYFGPGTRLTVT.

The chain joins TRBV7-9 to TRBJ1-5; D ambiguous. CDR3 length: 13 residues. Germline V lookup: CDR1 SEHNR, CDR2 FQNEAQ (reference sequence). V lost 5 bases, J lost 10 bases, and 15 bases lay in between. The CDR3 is CASSLGPAQPQHF. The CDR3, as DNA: TGTGCCAGCAGCCTAGGACCGGCGCAACCCCAGCATTTT.

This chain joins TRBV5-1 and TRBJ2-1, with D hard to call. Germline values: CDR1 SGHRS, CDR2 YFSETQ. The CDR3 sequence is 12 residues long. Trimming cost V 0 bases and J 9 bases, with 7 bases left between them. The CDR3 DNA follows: TGCGCCAGCAGCTTGGCCGATGGTGAGCAGTTCTTC. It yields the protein CASSLADGEQFF.

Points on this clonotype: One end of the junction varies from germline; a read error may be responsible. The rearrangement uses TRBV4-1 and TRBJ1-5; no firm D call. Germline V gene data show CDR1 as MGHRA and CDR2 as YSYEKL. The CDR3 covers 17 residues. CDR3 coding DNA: TGCGCCGGCAGCCAAGGAGATCGGTCGTGGAGCAATCAGCCCCAGCATTTT. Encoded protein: CAGSQGDRSWSNQPQHF.

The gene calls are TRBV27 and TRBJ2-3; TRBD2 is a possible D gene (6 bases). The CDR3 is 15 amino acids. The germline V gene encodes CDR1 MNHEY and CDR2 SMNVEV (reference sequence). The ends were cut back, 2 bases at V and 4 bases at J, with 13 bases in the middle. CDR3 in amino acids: CASSLGTFPADTQYF. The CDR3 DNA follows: TGTGCCAGCAGTTTAGGGACTTTCCCCGCAGATACGCAGTATTTT.

The DNA of the CDR3 is TGTGCCAGCAGTTACATACTAGGACAGGGTTACGAGCAGTACTTC. Its translation: CASSYILGQGYEQYF. The rearrangement links TRBV6-6 to TRBJ2-7; 8 bases align to TRBD1. This CDR3 comprises 15 residues. Germline V CDR1 and CDR2: MNHNY, SVGAGI (reference sequence). V shed 2 bases, J shed 4 bases, and the junction held 7 bases outside the gene matches.

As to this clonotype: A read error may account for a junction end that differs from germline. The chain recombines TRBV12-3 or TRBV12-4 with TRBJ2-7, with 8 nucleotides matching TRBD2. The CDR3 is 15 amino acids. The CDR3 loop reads CASSLRTSGTYGQYF. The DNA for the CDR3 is TGTGCCAGCAGTTTACGTACTAGCGGAACCTACGGGCAGTACTTC.

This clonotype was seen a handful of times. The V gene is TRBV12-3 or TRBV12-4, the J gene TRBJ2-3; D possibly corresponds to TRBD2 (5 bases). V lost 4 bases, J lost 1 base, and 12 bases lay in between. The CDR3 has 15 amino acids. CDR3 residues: CASSYERAGTDTQYF. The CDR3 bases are TGTGCCAGCAGTTATGAGAGGGCCGGCACAGATACGCAGTATTTT.

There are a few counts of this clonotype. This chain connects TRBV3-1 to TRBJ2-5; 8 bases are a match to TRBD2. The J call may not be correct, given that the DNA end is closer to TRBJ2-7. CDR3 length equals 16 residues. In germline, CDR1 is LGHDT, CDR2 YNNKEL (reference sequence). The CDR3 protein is CASSQVRLGLAHEQYF. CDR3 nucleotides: TGTGCCAGCAGCCAAGTCCGCCTTGGACTAGCCCACGAGCAGTACTTC.

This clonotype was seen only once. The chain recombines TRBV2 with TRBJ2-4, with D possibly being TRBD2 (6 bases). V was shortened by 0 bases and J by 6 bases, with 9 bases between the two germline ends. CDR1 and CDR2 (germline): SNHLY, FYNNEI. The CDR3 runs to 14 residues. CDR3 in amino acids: CASSEAGGINIQYF. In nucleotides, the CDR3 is TGTGCCAGCAGTGAAGCGGGGGGTATAAACATTCAGTACTTC.

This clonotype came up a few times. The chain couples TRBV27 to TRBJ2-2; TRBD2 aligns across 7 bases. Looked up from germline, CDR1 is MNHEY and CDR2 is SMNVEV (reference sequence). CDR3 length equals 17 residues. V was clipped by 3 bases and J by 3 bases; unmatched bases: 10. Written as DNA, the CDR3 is TGTGCCAGCAGTTTTCTTCGGGCGGGAGTGGACACCGGGGAGCTGTTTTTT. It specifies CASSFLRAGVDTGELFF.

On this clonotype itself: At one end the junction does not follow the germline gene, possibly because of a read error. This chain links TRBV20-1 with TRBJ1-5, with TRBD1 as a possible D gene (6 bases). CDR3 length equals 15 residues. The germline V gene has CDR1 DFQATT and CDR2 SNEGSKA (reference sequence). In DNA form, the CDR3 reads TGCAGTGCTAGAGGGGGGCCGCTTAGCAATCGGCCCCAGCATTTT. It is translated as CSARGGPLSNRPQHF.

As DNA, the CDR3 is TGTGCCACCAGCAGAGATCTGGAGACTAGCGGGAGATTATCCTACAATGAGCAGTACTTC. The encoded protein is CATSRDLETSGRLSYNEQYF. The chain joins TRBV15 to TRBJ2-1; 12 nucleotides align to TRBD2. The end of the DNA aligns better with TRBJ2-7, so the J call may be wrong. In germline, CDR1 is LNHNV, CDR2 YYDKDF (reference sequence). This CDR3 has 20 amino acids.

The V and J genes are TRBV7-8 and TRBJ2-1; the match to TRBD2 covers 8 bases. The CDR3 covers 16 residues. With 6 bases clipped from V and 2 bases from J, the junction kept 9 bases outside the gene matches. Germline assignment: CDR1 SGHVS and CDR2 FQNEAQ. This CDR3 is CASRNNIAGPYNEQFF. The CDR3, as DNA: TGTGCCAGCAGGAATAATATAGCGGGACCCTACAATGAGCAGTTCTTC.

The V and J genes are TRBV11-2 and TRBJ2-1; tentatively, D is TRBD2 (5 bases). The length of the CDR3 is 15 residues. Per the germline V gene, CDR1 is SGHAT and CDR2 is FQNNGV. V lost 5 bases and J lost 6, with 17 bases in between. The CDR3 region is CASSPTPSLFNEQFF. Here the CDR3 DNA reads TGTGCCAGCAGCCCAACGCCTAGCTTGTTCAATGAGCAGTTCTTC.

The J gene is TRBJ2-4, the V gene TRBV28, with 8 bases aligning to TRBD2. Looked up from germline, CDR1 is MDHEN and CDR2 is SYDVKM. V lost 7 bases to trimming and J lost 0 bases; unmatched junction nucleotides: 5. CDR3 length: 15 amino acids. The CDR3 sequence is CASKTSGLAKNIQYF. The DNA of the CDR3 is TGTGCCAGCAAAACTAGCGGACTAGCCAAAAACATTCAGTACTTC.

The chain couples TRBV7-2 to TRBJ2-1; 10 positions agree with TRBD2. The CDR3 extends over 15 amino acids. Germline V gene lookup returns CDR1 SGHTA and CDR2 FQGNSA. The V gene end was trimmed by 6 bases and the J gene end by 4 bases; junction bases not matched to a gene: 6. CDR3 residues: CASRISSGGYNEQFF. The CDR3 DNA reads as TGTGCCAGCAGAATTTCTAGCGGGGGATACAATGAGCAGTTCTTC.

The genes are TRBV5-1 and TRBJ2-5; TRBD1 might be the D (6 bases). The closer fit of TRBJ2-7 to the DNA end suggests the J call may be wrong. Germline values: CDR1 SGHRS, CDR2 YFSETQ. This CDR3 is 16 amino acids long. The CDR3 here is CASSVTFPGQTNEQYF. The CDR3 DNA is TGCGCCAGCAGCGTGACGTTTCCGGGACAAACAAACGAGCAGTACTTC.

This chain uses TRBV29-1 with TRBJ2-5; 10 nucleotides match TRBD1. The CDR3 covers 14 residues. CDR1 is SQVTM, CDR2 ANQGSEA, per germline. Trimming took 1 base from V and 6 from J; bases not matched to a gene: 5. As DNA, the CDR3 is TGCAGCGTTGAAGGACAGGGGGCTGGGAAGACCCAGTACTTC. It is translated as CSVEGQGAGKTQYF.

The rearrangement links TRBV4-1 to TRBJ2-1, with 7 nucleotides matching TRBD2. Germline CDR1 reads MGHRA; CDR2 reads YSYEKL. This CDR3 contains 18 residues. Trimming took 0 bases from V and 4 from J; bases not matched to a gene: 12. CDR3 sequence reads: CASSQDPTSVNLYNEQFF. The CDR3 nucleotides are TGCGCCAGCAGCCAAGATCCCACTAGCGTTAACCTGTACAATGAGCAGTTCTTC.

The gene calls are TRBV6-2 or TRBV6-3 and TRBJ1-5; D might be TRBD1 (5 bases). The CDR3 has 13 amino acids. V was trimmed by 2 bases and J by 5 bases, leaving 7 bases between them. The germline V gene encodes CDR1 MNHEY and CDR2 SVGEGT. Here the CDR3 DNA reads TGTGCCAGCAGTTACAGGGACCATCAGCCCCAGCATTTT. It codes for CASSYRDHQPQHF.

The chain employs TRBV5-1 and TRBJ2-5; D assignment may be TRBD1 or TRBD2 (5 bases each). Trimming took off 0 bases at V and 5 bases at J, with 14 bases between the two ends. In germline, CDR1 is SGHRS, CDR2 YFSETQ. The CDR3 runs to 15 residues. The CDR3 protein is CASSLVPGPGETQYF. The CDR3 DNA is TGCGCCAGCAGCTTGGTCCCGGGACCCGGGGAGACCCAGTACTTC.

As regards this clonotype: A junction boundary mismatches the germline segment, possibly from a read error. The CDR3 sequence: CAGSTSGRGETQYF. The CDR3 bases are TGTGCCGGCAGCACAAGCGGGAGAGGAGAGACCCAGTACTTC. The gene calls are TRBV7-2 and TRBJ2-5; 8 bases match TRBD2. The CDR3 is 14 residues long. CDR1 is SGHTA and CDR2 is FQGNSA in the germline V gene.

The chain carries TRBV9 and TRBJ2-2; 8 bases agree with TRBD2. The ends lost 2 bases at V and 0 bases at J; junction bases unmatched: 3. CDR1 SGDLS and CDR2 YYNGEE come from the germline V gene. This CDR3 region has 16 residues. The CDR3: CASSVGGRSNTGELFF. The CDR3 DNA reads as TGTGCCAGCAGCGTCGGCGGGAGGTCGAACACCGGGGAGCTGTTTTTT.

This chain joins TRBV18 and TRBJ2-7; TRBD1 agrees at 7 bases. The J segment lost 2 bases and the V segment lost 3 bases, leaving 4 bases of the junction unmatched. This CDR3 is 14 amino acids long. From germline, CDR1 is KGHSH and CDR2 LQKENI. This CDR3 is CASSPETGTYEQYF. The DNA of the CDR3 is TGTGCCAGCTCACCCGAGACAGGGACCTACGAGCAGTACTTC.

CDR3: CASSANRDGETQYF. As DNA, the CDR3 is TGCGCCAGCAGTGCAAACAGGGACGGGGAGACCCAGTACTTC. The gene calls are TRBV10-2 and TRBJ2-5, with D maybe TRBD1 (6 bases). Germline loops: CDR1 WSHSY, CDR2 SAAADI. V lost 4 bases and J 5 bases, leaving 14 bases between the germline ends. This CDR3 has 14 residues.

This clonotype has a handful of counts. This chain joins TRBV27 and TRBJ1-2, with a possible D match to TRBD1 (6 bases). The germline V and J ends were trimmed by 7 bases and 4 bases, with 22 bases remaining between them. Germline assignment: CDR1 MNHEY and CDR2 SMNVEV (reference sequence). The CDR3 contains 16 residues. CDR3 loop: CASTPRWQGYLYGYTF. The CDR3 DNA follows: TGTGCCAGCACCCCCCGTTGGCAGGGGTACCTCTATGGCTACACCTTC.